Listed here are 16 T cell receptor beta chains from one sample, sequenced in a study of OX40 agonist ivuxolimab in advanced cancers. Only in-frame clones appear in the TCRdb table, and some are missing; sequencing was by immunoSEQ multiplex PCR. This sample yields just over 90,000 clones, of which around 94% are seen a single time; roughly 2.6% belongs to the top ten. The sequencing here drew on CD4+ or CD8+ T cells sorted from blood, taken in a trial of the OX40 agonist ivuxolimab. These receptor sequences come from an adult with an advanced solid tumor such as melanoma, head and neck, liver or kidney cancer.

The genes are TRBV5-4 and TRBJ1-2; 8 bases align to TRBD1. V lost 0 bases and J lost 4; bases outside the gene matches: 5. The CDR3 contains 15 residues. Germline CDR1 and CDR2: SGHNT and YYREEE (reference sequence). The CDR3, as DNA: TGTGCCAGCAGCTTGGGGGCAGGGGGCGGCTATGGCTACACCTTC. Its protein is CASSLGAGGGYGYTF.

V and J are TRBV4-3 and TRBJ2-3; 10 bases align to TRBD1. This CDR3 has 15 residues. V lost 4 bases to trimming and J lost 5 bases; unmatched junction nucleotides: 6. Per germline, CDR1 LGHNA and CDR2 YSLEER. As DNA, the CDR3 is TGCGCCAGCAGCCTCCGACAGGGGGCAAAAGATACGCAGTATTTT. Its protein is CASSLRQGAKDTQYF.

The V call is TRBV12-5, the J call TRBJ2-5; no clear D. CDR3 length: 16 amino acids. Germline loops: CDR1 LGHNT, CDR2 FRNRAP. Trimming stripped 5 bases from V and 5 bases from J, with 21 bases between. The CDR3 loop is CASGLSPAGGGETQYF. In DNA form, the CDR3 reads TGTGCTAGTGGTCTCTCCCCGGCAGGCGGTGGGGAGACCCAGTACTTC. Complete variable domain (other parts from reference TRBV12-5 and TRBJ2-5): DARVTQTPRHKVTEMGQEVTMRCQPILGHNTVFWYRQTMMQGLELLAYFRNRAPLDDSGMPKDRFSAEMPDATLATLKIQPSEPRDSAVYFCASGLSPAGGGETQYFGPGTRLLVL.

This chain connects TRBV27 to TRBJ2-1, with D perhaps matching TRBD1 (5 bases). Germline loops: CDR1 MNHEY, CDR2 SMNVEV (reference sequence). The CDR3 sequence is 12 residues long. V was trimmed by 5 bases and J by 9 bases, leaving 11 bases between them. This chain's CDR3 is CASSKGWGEQFF. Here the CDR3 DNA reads TGTGCCAGCAGTAAGGGGTGGGGTGAGCAGTTCTTC.

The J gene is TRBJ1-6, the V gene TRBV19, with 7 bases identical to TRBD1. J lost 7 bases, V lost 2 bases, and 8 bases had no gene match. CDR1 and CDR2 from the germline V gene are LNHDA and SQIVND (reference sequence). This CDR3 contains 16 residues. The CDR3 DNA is TGTGCCAGTAGTATAAACTTCCGGGACAGAAATTCACCCCTCCACTTT. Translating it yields CASSINFRDRNSPLHF.

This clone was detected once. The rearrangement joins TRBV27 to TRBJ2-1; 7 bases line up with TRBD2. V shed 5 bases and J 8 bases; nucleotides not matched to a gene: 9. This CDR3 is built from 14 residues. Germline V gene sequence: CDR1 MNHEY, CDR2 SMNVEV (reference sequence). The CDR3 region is CASSASGTLHEQFF. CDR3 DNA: TGTGCCAGCAGTGCGAGCGGGACTTTACATGAGCAGTTCTTC.

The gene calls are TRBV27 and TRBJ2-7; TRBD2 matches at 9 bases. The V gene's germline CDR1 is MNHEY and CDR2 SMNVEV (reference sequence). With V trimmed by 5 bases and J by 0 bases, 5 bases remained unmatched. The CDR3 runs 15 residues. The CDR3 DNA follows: TGTGCCAGCAGTCCGGGACTAGCCGACTCCTACGAGCAGTACTTC. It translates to CASSPGLADSYEQYF.

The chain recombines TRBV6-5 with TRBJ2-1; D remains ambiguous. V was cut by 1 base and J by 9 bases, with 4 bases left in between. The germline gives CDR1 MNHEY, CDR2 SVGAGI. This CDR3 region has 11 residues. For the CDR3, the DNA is TGTGCCAGCAGTTACTATTTTGAGCAGTTCTTC. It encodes CASSYYFEQFF.

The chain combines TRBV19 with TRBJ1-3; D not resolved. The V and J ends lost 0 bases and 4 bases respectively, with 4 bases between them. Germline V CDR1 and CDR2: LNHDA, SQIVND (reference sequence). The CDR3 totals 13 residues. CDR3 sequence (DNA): TGTGCCAGTAGTATAGACAGGGGAAACACCATATATTTT. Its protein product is CASSIDRGNTIYF.

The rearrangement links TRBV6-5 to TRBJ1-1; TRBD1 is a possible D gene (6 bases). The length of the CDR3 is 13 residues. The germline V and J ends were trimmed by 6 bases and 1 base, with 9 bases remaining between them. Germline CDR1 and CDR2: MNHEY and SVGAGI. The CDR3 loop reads CASRPQGNTEAFF. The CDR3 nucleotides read TGTGCCAGCAGACCACAGGGGAACACTGAAGCTTTCTTT.

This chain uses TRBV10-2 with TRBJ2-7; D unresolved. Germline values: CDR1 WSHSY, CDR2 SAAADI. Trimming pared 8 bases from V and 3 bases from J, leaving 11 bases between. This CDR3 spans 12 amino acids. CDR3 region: CASSEVDYEQYF. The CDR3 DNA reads TGCGCCAGCTCCGAGGTGGACTACGAGCAGTACTTC.

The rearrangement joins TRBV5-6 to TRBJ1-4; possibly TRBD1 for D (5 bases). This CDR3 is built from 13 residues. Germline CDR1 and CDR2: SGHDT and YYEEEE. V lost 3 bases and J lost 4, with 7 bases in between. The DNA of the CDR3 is TGTGCCAGCAGCTCGGGGCATAATGAAAAACTGTTTTTT. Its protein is CASSSGHNEKLFF.

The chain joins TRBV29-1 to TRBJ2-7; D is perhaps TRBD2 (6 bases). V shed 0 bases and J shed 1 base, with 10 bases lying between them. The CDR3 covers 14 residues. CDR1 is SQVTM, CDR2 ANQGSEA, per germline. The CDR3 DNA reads TGCAGCGTTGAAGAGGGGGGTAGGTCCTACGAGCAGTACTTC. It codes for CSVEEGGRSYEQYF.

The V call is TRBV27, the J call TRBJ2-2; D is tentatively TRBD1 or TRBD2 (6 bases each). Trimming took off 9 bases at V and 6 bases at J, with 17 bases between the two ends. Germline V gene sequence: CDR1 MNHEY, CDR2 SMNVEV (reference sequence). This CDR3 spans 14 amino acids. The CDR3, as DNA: TGTGCCAGTGGCCCGGGGGCAGTGGCCGGGGAGCTGTTTTTT. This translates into CASGPGAVAGELFF.

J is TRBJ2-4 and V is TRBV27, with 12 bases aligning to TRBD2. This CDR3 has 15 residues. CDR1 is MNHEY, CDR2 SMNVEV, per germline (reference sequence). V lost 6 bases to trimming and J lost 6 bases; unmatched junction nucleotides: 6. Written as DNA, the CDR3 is TGTGCCAGCAGCACCCGACTAGCGGGAGCAAACATTCAGTACTTC. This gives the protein CASSTRLAGANIQYF.

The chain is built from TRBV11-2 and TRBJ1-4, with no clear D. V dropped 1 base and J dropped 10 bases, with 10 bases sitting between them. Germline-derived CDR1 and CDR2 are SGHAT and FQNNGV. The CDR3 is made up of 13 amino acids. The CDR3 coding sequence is TGTGCCAGCAGCTTAGGAGTGGGAGGAAAACTGTTTTTT. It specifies CASSLGVGGKLFF.